This T cell receptor (beta chain) was found in a study of blood T cell repertoires in COVID-19. The authors' processing: Using reference gene primer amplification, nucleated cell counts were estimated. Repertoires were generated with immunoSEQ multiplex PCR, while TCRdb's copy carries only in-frame clones and drops some. V and J calls and clone size come straight from that table; D and trimming were deduced from the DNA. This sample has fewer than 200,000 clones, with 85% to 90% found just once. Trimming shortened V by 0 bases and J by 8 bases, and 14 bases separated the two germline ends. The germline V gene has CDR1 SGDLS and CDR2 YYNGEE. CDR3 length: 15 amino acids.

The V gene is TRBV9, the J gene TRBJ1-4; D unresolved. Sequenced: peripheral blood. The receptor's source is a man aged 65 to 85 with active or convalescent COVID-19. DNA for the CDR3: TGTGCCAGCAGCGTAGGGATGGGCCATGGCGAAAAACTGTTTTTT. It codes for CASSVGMGHGEKLFF.